This record covers a single TCR beta chain. What it binds is unknown. Deletions cut 2 bases from V and 0 bases from J, with 16 bases between. CDR3 size: 17 residues. In germline, CDR1 is SGHVS, CDR2 FNYEAQ. The record originates from a study of shared clonotypes between healthy human individuals. Study-level results: There were few donors, and this limited the genetic and exposure-history diversity represented. In general, naive subsets displayed greater estimated richness than memory subsets did.

Original methodology: Sequence data from immunoSEQ were junction-only and lacked quality scores; consequently, filtering differed. Libraries were prepared by immunoSEQ multiplex PCR; TCRdb keeps only in-frame clonotypes and omits some of them. Clone size and the V and J calls come from that table; the DNA yielded D and trimming. The sample lists under 1,900,000 clones; approximately 98.5% were seen once. This clonotype originated in a man aged 25 to 40 in good health. The sequencing sample was made of naive CD4+ T cells sorted from blood. As to subset: CD45RA+ positively selected. The chain employs TRBV7-6 and TRBJ1-1; a possible D gene is TRBD1 (6 bases). The chain's CDR3 is CASSLNNRARVNTEAFF. For the CDR3, the DNA is TGTGCCAGCAGCTTAAATAACAGGGCAAGGGTGAACACTGAAGCTTTCTTT.